The rows below give T cell receptor beta chains drawn from one sample of a study of T cell responses to AZD1222 COVID-19 vaccine. Assay used: immunoSEQ multiplex PCR; TCRdb lists only in-frame clones, some missing. The sample carries 110,000 to 150,000 clones, 92% recorded once. This specimen was peripheral blood, taken 28 days after the second AZD1222 dose. The receptors stem from an adult who received the AZD1222 COVID-19 vaccine. Each CDR3 is given with its conserved first and last residue.

v_call: TRBV6-2/TRBV6-3
cdr3_aa: CASSYSQVSYEQYF

v_call: TRBV6-5
cdr3_aa: CASSYSGGSQPQHF

v_call: TRBV29-1
cdr3_aa: CSVLQGTTGTEAFF

v_call: TRBV18
cdr3_aa: CASSPLGNSPLHF

v_call: TRBV4-3
cdr3_aa: CASSQDLPGPSGNTIYF

v_call: TRBV29-1
cdr3_aa: CSVEDYRQGHYEQYF

v_call: TRBV30
cdr3_aa: CAWRRDGNQPQHF

v_call: TRBV14
cdr3_aa: CASSQGLPWDNEQFF

v_call: TRBV6-1
cdr3_aa: CASSEIGYGYTF

v_call: TRBV11-3
cdr3_aa: CASSFGLEETQYF

v_call: TRBV28
cdr3_aa: CASSIPDRAGANVLTF

v_call: TRBV12-3/TRBV12-4
cdr3_aa: CASSPGTAYGYTF

v_call: TRBV28
cdr3_aa: CASSLGRQGAGELFF

v_call: TRBV6-2/TRBV6-3
cdr3_aa: CASSSGLAGLSYEQYF

v_call: TRBV10-2
cdr3_aa: CASSRQGGDEKLFF

v_call: TRBV10-3
cdr3_aa: CAISETGSDTQYF

v_call: TRBV6-6
cdr3_aa: CASSRQGAPDTQYF

v_call: TRBV12-3/TRBV12-4
cdr3_aa: CASSVGWVQPQHF

v_call: TRBV10-1
cdr3_aa: CASRKDRGSYNEQFF

v_call: TRBV5-5
cdr3_aa: CASSFPGSTGELFF

v_call: TRBV24-1
cdr3_aa: CATSDLGAELETQYF

v_call: TRBV4-1
cdr3_aa: CASSLTPGNTGELFF

v_call: TRBV18
cdr3_aa: CASSPRGANYGYTF

v_call: TRBV11-2
cdr3_aa: CASSLVRANTEAFF

v_call: TRBV7-6
cdr3_aa: CASSLAGQVANEKLFF

v_call: TRBV11-2
cdr3_aa: CASSPGRDSNQPQHF

v_call: TRBV28
cdr3_aa: CASSPGDRGSYEQYF